The 26 T cell receptor beta chains below come from one sample, sequenced in a study of blood T cell repertoires in COVID-19. Method: immunoSEQ multiplex PCR; TCRdb's copy keeps in-frame clones and lacks some. The data show about 250,000 clones, roughly 89% seen once. The sequencing sample was made of peripheral blood. These receptors were collected from a woman between 35 and 50 years old who had recovered from COVID-19.

The chain joins TRBV18 to TRBJ1-1, with 7 bases that match TRBD1. The trim removed 2 bases at V and 1 base at J, leaving 4 bases unmatched. The CDR3 extends over 15 amino acids. Looked up from germline, CDR1 is KGHSH and CDR2 is LQKENI. CDR3: CASSPSEGANTEAFF. CDR3 sequence (DNA): TGTGCCAGCTCACCATCTGAGGGGGCGAACACTGAAGCTTTCTTT.

The chain employs TRBV14 and TRBJ2-3; D is perhaps TRBD2 (6 bases). V was cut by 0 bases and J by 0 bases, with 16 bases left in between. The CDR3 extends over 18 amino acids. The germline gives CDR1 SGHDN, CDR2 FVKESK. The CDR3 protein is CASSQDILPGVSTDTQYF. CDR3 DNA: TGTGCCAGCAGCCAAGATATCTTGCCGGGAGTGAGCACAGATACGCAGTATTTT.

This clone was seen more than once but under ten times. The rearrangement uses TRBV5-5 and TRBJ1-1; D gene unclear. The CDR3 loop spans 14 amino acids. The germline V gene has CDR1 SGHKS and CDR2 YYEKEE (reference sequence). The V end was cut by 4 bases, the J end by 1 base, with 11 bases between. The CDR3 region has the DNA TGTGCCAGCAGCCCTTGGTCAGGGAACACTGAAGCTTTCTTT. This encodes CASSPWSGNTEAFF.

The rearrangement uses TRBV19 and TRBJ2-1; the match to TRBD2 covers 8 bases. With 6 bases clipped from V and 9 bases from J, the junction kept 7 bases outside the gene matches. This CDR3 has 13 amino acids. The germline gives CDR1 LNHDA, CDR2 SQIVND (reference sequence). The CDR3 sequence is CASRVTAGVEQFF. In DNA, the CDR3 is TGTGCCAGTAGGGTAACAGCGGGGGTTGAGCAGTTCTTC.

The rearrangement uses TRBV6-1 and TRBJ2-1, with 7 bases fitting TRBD2. This CDR3 is built from 13 residues. Germline CDR1 is MNHNS and CDR2 is SASEGT. V shed 3 bases, J shed 12 bases, and the junction held 8 bases outside the gene matches. The CDR3 DNA sequence: TGTGCCAGCAGTGATCTCCGGGAGGTGGGGCAGTTCTTC. Translating it yields CASSDLREVGQFF.

V is TRBV10-3 and J is TRBJ1-2, with TRBD1 matching 7 bases. The junction had 8 bases not matched to a gene; V was cut back by 4 bases and J by 3 bases. This CDR3 is built from 15 residues. Germline assignment: CDR1 ENHRY and CDR2 SYGVKD. Here the CDR3 reads CAISGFRDSDYGYTF. DNA of the CDR3: TGTGCCATCAGTGGTTTCCGGGACAGTGACTATGGCTACACCTTC.

CDR3 nucleotide sequence: TGTGCCAGCAGCCGGAAACTACAGGGGGCTATGAACACTGAAGCTTTCTTT. Its translation is CASSRKLQGAMNTEAFF. V usage is TRBV28 and J usage is TRBJ1-1; 9 nucleotides align to TRBD1. CDR3 length: 17 amino acids. Trimming took 6 bases from V and 0 from J; bases not matched to a gene: 11. The germline gives CDR1 MDHEN, CDR2 SYDVKM.

The CDR3 loop is CASSPDRGAEAFF. The CDR3, as DNA: TGTGCCAGCAGCCCGGACAGGGGCGCTGAAGCTTTCTTT. The chain combines TRBV7-3 with TRBJ1-1, with 9 nucleotides matching TRBD1. The junction had 4 bases not matched to a gene; V was cut back by 5 bases and J by 6 bases. Per the germline V gene, CDR1 is SGHTA and CDR2 is FQGTGA. The CDR3 is 13 residues long.

The rearrangement links TRBV2 to TRBJ2-7, with D tentatively TRBD2 (6 bases). The length of the CDR3 is 15 residues. With 2 bases removed from V and 1 base from J, the gap between germline ends came to 12 bases. Germline CDR1 reads SNHLY; CDR2 reads FYNNEI. The CDR3 spells CASSESGVGSYEQYF. CDR3 in DNA: TGTGCCAGCAGTGAATCGGGAGTGGGGTCCTACGAGCAGTACTTC.

The rearrangement joins TRBV6-1 to TRBJ2-7; 7 nucleotides line up with TRBD1. CDR3 length: 15 amino acids. Germline assignment: CDR1 MNHNS and CDR2 SASEGT. V lost 1 base, J lost 3 bases, and 6 bases stayed unmatched. Here the CDR3 DNA reads TGTGCCAGCAGTGAAGAGGAAGGGGGCGGCTACGAGCAGTACTTC. This gives the protein CASSEEEGGGYEQYF.

The V and J genes are TRBV2 and TRBJ2-3; 9 nucleotides match TRBD2. After removal of 3 bases from V and 8 bases from J, the junction contained 3 bases not matched to a gene. The length of the CDR3 is 13 residues. Germline V gene data show CDR1 as SNHLY and CDR2 as FYNNEI. The CDR3 DNA reads TGTGCCAGCAGTGACCAACTAGCGGGTACGCAGTATTTT. Encoded protein: CASSDQLAGTQYF.

This clone was observed a single time. V usage is TRBV2 and J usage is TRBJ2-5, with a tentative D call TRBD1 (5 bases). This CDR3 region has 14 residues. Germline V gene lookup returns CDR1 SNHLY and CDR2 FYNNEI. The V end was cut by 4 bases, the J end by 5 bases, with 14 bases between. The CDR3 region is CASSGGRVGETQYF. The CDR3 region has the DNA TGTGCCAGCAGTGGGGGCAGGGTAGGGGAGACCCAGTACTTC.

The chain couples TRBV6-5 to TRBJ1-2, with D maybe TRBD1 (5 bases). In germline, CDR1 is MNHEY, CDR2 SVGAGI. The CDR3 loop spans 13 amino acids. Trimming took 4 bases from V and 2 from J, leaving 8 bases between them. DNA for the CDR3: TGTGCCAGCAGTTTGGGGCGGAACTATGGCTACACCTTC. Its protein is CASSLGRNYGYTF.

This clone was detected once. The V call is TRBV2, the J call TRBJ1-5, with a tentative D call TRBD1 (5 bases). The CDR3 contains 18 residues. The V and J ends lost 2 bases and 0 bases respectively, with 17 bases between them. In germline, CDR1 is SNHLY, CDR2 FYNNEI. For the CDR3, the DNA is TGTGCCAGCAGTGAATGGGGGGGGGTAGGAAATAGCAATCAGCCCCAGCATTTT. Its translation is CASSEWGGVGNSNQPQHF.

The J gene is TRBJ2-7, the V gene TRBV18, with 14 nucleotides matching TRBD2. J was trimmed by 6 bases and V by 3 bases; bases with no gene match: 7. CDR3 length: 16 residues. Germline V lookup: CDR1 KGHSH, CDR2 LQKENI. The CDR3 DNA sequence: TGTGCCAGCTCACCTCCGGGACTAGCGGGAGTTGGCGAGCAGTACTTC. The encoded protein is CASSPPGLAGVGEQYF.

This clone appeared once. The sample holds other DNA sequences that translate to the same CDR3. CDR3 sequence reads: CASSQGAGNQPQHF. The CDR3 DNA reads as TGTGCCAGCAGCCAAGGTGCAGGCAATCAGCCCCAGCATTTT. This chain joins TRBV3-1 (or the pseudogene TRBV3-2) and TRBJ1-5; D call uncertain. V lost 1 base and J 2 bases, leaving 6 bases between the germline ends. Germline V gives CDR1 LGHDT, CDR2 YNNKEL (reference sequence). The CDR3 length is 14 residues.

The rearrangement joins TRBV11-3 to TRBJ2-1; TRBD1 might be the D (5 bases). The V gene's germline CDR1 is SGHNT and CDR2 YENEEA. The CDR3 is 12 amino acids. V was cut by 7 bases and J by 7 bases, with 11 bases left in between. The CDR3 region is CASTRAENEQFF. CDR3 nucleotides: TGTGCCAGCACCAGGGCCGAAAATGAGCAGTTCTTC.

The chain combines TRBV13 with TRBJ2-7; D gene uncertain. The length of the CDR3 is 14 residues. Trimming cost V 0 bases and J 2 bases, with 8 bases left between them. The V gene's germline CDR1 is PRHDT and CDR2 FYEKMQ (reference sequence). In nucleotides, the CDR3 is TGTGCCAGCAGCTTAGGTTACAATCCCTACGAGCAGTACTTC. This codes for CASSLGYNPYEQYF. The entire variable domain, with the rest obtained from reference TRBV13 and TRBJ2-7, is as follows: AAGVIQSPRHLIKEKRETATLKCYPIPRHDTVYWYQQGPGQDPQFLISFYEKMQSDKGSIPDRFSAQQFSDYHSELNMSSLELGDSALYFCASSLGYNPYEQYFGPGTRLTVT.

V and J are TRBV27 and TRBJ1-1, with D possibly TRBD1 on 5 matching bases. Germline CDR1 MNHEY, CDR2 SMNVEV (reference sequence). This CDR3 region has 13 residues. Trimming removed 2 bases at V and 8 bases at J, with 12 bases between. The CDR3 DNA reads TGTGCCAGCAGTTTAGCCGGTGGGGGGGAAGCTTTCTTT. Translated: CASSLAGGGEAFF.

The gene calls are TRBV9 and TRBJ2-7, with a tentative D call TRBD2 (6 bases). The CDR3 has 12 amino acids. Germline CDR1 and CDR2: SGDLS and YYNGEE. V was cut by 3 bases and J by 6 bases, with 10 bases left in between. The CDR3 DNA sequence: TGTGCCAGCAGCGGCCCTAGCGCCGAGCAGTACTTC. Translated, it gives CASSGPSAEQYF.

With regard to this clone: Other DNA variants within this sample encode the same CDR3. The CDR3 sequence: CASSFGQANEKLFF. The CDR3 DNA is TGTGCCAGCAGCTTCGGACAGGCTAATGAAAAACTGTTTTTT. V and J are TRBV7-9 and TRBJ1-4, with 7 bases identical to TRBD1. The trim removed 3 bases at V and 3 bases at J, leaving 1 base unmatched. The CDR3 contains 14 residues. Germline-derived CDR1 and CDR2 are SEHNR and FQNEAQ (reference sequence).

The chain recombines TRBV19 with TRBJ2-7, with 7 nucleotides matching TRBD2. The V and J ends lost 4 bases and 3 bases, in that order; junction bases with no gene match: 9. This CDR3 spans 15 amino acids. Germline V gives CDR1 LNHDA, CDR2 SQIVND (reference sequence). The DNA for the CDR3 is TGTGCCAGTAGTACCCGGTTAGCGGGCGACTACGAGCAGTACTTC. Its protein is CASSTRLAGDYEQYF. The whole variable domain, remainder taken from reference TRBV19 and TRBJ2-7, is DGGITQSPKYLFRKEGQNVTLSCEQNLNHDAMYWYRQDPGQGLRLIYYSQIVNDFQKGDIAEGYSVSREKKESFPLTVTSAQKNPTAFYLCASSTRLAGDYEQYFGPGTRLTVT.

This chain uses TRBV7-2 with TRBJ2-7, with D perhaps TRBD2 (6 bases). This CDR3 is 12 amino acids long. Per the germline V gene, CDR1 is SGHTA and CDR2 is FQGNSA. V was pared by 5 bases and J by 4 bases, with 9 bases between. The DNA for the CDR3 is TGTGCCAGCAGCCATAGCGGATACGAGCAGTACTTC. This codes for CASSHSGYEQYF.

The chain employs TRBV28 and TRBJ2-5; 10 bases fit TRBD2. V was pared by 9 bases and J by 5 bases, with 9 bases of the junction left unmatched. The CDR3 spans 14 residues. Per germline, CDR1 MDHEN and CDR2 SYDVKM. CDR3 loop: CASSPSGSWETQYF. The CDR3, as DNA: TGTGCCAGTTCGCCTAGCGGGAGCTGGGAGACCCAGTACTTC.

The V gene is TRBV7-7, the J gene TRBJ2-5; 12 nucleotides agree with TRBD1. This CDR3 contains 16 residues. Germline values: CDR1 SSHAT, CDR2 FNYEAQ (reference sequence). After removal of 5 bases from V and 2 bases from J, the junction contained 6 bases not matched to a gene. CDR3 nucleotide sequence: TGTGCCAGCAGCCCGGGACAGGGGGCGCGGCAAGAGACCCAGTACTTC. This gives the protein CASSPGQGARQETQYF.

The chain joins TRBV12-3 or TRBV12-4 to TRBJ2-7; D unresolved. This CDR3 has 13 amino acids. With 1 base removed from V and 2 bases from J, the gap between germline ends came to 6 bases. This CDR3 is CASSLGSTYEQYF. The CDR3 region has the DNA TGTGCCAGCAGTTTAGGGTCTACCTACGAGCAGTACTTC.